The sequence of this T cell receptor beta chain was determined in a study of blood T cell repertoires in COVID-19. Across the study: Collection of acute and convalescent COVID-19 samples took place in the United States, Italy and Spain. T cells, B-cell-depleted T cells, or PBMCs provided the cDNA or gDNA that served as material.

CDR1 LNHDA and CDR2 SQIVND come from the germline V gene (reference sequence). V trimming: 3 bases; J trimming: 8 bases; junction bases outside the gene matches: 12. The CDR3 has 16 amino acids. Study processing details: Estimated nucleated cell counts came from reference gene primer amplification. Some clones are missing from TCRdb's copy, which holds only in-frame ones; the method was immunoSEQ multiplex PCR. V, J and clone size were drawn from that table, and D and trimming were deduced from the DNA. The repertoire consists of roughly 480,000 clones, with 75% to 90% occurring once and the leading ten covering about 0.91%.

This clonotype was sampled from a man aged 18 to 30 with COVID-19, enrolled during active disease. Sequences were obtained from peripheral blood. V and J are TRBV19 and TRBJ2-1; 8 bases are shared with TRBD1. CDR3: CASSITWTGQFDEQFF. The CDR3 DNA sequence: TGTGCCAGTAGTATTACCTGGACAGGGCAATTCGATGAGCAGTTCTTC.